Below are 29 T cell receptor beta chains sequenced from a single sample in a study of molecular identifiers for immune sequencing clone quantification. TCRdb recomputed calls from the PCR reads with MiXCR, one row per CDR3 protein. The repertoire includes over 550,000 distinct CDR3 sequences, 25% of them detected once, and 0.75% to 0.8% sits in the top ten. Specimen: naive CD8+ T cells from blood, with Jurkat cell RNA spiked in. Subset reported: FACS-sorted CD8+CD4-CCR7+CD45RA+ naive T cells. The receptor set was obtained from a human donor in good health. Some libraries in this study had Jurkat cell RNA spiked in.

The chain links TRBV7-9 to TRBJ2-1, with D unclear. There are 15 residues in the CDR3. The V end was cut by 5 bases, the J end by 5 bases, with 16 bases between. Germline loops: CDR1 SEHNR, CDR2 FQNEAQ (reference sequence). The CDR3 sequence: CASSRVLGNHNEQFF. The CDR3 nucleotides are TGTGCCAGCAGCCGAGTACTCGGAAACCACAATGAGCAGTTCTTC.

This clonotype was found many times. The V call is TRBV6-5, the J call TRBJ2-2; 8 bases line up with TRBD1. The CDR3 is made up of 13 amino acids. Trimming cost V 7 bases and J 6 bases; bases outside gene matches: 4. CDR1 and CDR2 (germline): MNHEY, SVGAGI. The CDR3 region is CASTDRGAGELFF. CDR3 nucleotide sequence: TGTGCCAGCACTGACAGGGGTGCCGGGGAGCTGTTTTTT.

The chain combines TRBV6-5 with TRBJ2-7; no clear D. Trimming removed 6 bases from V and 4 bases from J, with 16 bases in between. The CDR3 runs 14 residues. Looked up from germline, CDR1 is MNHEY and CDR2 is SVGAGI. The CDR3, as DNA: TGTGCCAGCAGCCCCGAGACTCAACCATACGAGCAGTACTTC. Its translation: CASSPETQPYEQYF.

CDR3 bases: TGCGCCAGCAGTCAAAAGGGACAGACCTTCTATGGCTACACCTTC. Its translation: CASSQKGQTFYGYTF. V and J are TRBV4-3 and TRBJ1-2; the match to TRBD1 covers 7 bases. The junction had 11 bases not matched to a gene; V was cut back by 6 bases and J by 4 bases. This CDR3 spans 15 amino acids. CDR1 LGHNA and CDR2 YSLEER come from the germline V gene.

This clonotype was counted many times. The genes are TRBV5-1 and TRBJ2-3; unclear D gene. The CDR3 extends over 15 amino acids. V was pared by 3 bases and J by 1 base, with 12 bases between. CDR1 SGHRS and CDR2 YFSETQ come from the germline V gene. CDR3: CASSSRLVGTDTQYF. CDR3 nucleotides: TGCGCCAGCAGCTCCCGGCTAGTTGGCACAGATACGCAGTATTTT.

This clonotype was counted between two and nine times. This chain connects TRBV3-1 to TRBJ1-5, with D unclear. Germline V gives CDR1 LGHDT, CDR2 YNNKEL (reference sequence). The V end lost 0 bases, the J end lost 0 bases, and 9 bases lay between the germline ends. This CDR3 spans 16 amino acids. CDR3 protein: CASSQEDEISNQPQHF. The CDR3 DNA reads TGTGCCAGCAGCCAAGAAGATGAGATTAGCAATCAGCCCCAGCATTTT.

In its sample, this clonotype was seen a few times. This sequence may be a read error, since a much larger clone differs from it by one base. This sequence joins TRBV4-3 and TRBJ1-4, with D perhaps matching TRBD1 (6 bases). The length of the CDR3 is 16 residues. V lost 0 bases, J lost 7 bases, and 15 bases lay in between. CDR1 LGHNA and CDR2 YSLEER come from the germline V gene. DNA of the CDR3: TGCGCCAGCAGCCAAGATGTCCAACCCAGGGGTGAAAAACTGTTTTTT. Protein sequence: CASSQDVQPRGEKLFF.

This clonotype was counted only a few times. The chain carries TRBV7-9 and TRBJ2-2; D is undetermined. Trimming took off 6 bases at V and 5 bases at J, with 22 bases between the two ends. The CDR3 length is 17 residues. Germline-derived CDR1 and CDR2 are SEHNR and FQNEAQ (reference sequence). The CDR3 DNA follows: TGTGCCAGCAGAAATAAGCCCGGTACGAAGGCAACCGGGGAGCTGTTTTTT. Encoded protein: CASRNKPGTKATGELFF.

The rearrangement uses TRBV2 and TRBJ2-7; D gene unclear. Germline CDR1 and CDR2: SNHLY and FYNNEI. The V gene lost 3 bases and the J gene lost 7 bases, with 16 bases spanning the gap. The CDR3 is 14 residues long. CDR3 region: CASSEISWSREQYF. DNA of the CDR3: TGTGCCAGCAGTGAGATTAGCTGGAGCCGGGAGCAGTACTTC.

A few counts support this clonotype. DNA of the CDR3: TGTGCCAGCAGCTTGGTTGCGAGATCCTACGAGCAGTACTTC. Translated: CASSLVARSYEQYF. The chain uses TRBV5-6 and TRBJ2-7; D gene ambiguous. V lost 0 bases to trimming and J lost 1 base, with 8 bases between them. The germline CDR1 and CDR2 sequences are SGHDT and YYEEEE. The CDR3 consists of 14 residues.

This clonotype was seen more than once but under ten times. The chain has TRBV9 and TRBJ2-4; the match to TRBD1 covers 10 bases. V shed 4 bases and J 6 bases; nucleotides not matched to a gene: 19. The CDR3 length is 19 residues. Germline V gene data show CDR1 as SGDLS and CDR2 as YYNGEE. CDR3 sequence reads: CASSPVAPGQGFEGNIQYF. CDR3 coding DNA: TGTGCCAGCAGCCCCGTGGCGCCGGGACAGGGGTTCGAGGGAAACATTCAGTACTTC.

This clonotype was counted at least ten times. This sequence joins TRBV13 and TRBJ2-1; no firm D call. The germline CDR1 and CDR2 sequences are PRHDT and FYEKMQ (reference sequence). CDR3 length equals 12 residues. V was pared by 5 bases and J by 8 bases, with 10 bases between. The CDR3 region is CASSPAPYEQFF. CDR3 nucleotide sequence: TGTGCCAGCAGCCCAGCCCCTTATGAGCAGTTCTTC.

The rearrangement joins TRBV11-2 to TRBJ2-5; possibly TRBD2 for D (5 bases). Germline values: CDR1 SGHAT, CDR2 FQNNGV. Trimming took 1 base from V and 3 from J, leaving 9 bases between them. This CDR3 contains 14 residues. This CDR3 reads CASSLGSGKETQYF. The CDR3 coding sequence is TGTGCCAGCAGCTTAGGGTCCGGGAAAGAGACCCAGTACTTC.

As concerns this clonotype: This could be a read error, since a much larger clone is one nucleotide away. The chain joins TRBV11-2 to TRBJ2-3; either TRBD1 or TRBD2 may supply D (5 bases each). There are 13 residues in the CDR3. Per germline, CDR1 SGHAT and CDR2 FQNNGV. CDR3 protein: CASSRENTDTRYF. DNA of the CDR3: TGTGCCAGTTCCAGGGAGAACACAGATACGCGGTATTTT.

Comment on this clonotype: Compared with germline, one end of the junction differs, possibly owing to a read error. J is TRBJ1-1 and V is TRBV20-1; D might be TRBD1 (5 bases). The CDR3 has 14 amino acids. From germline, CDR1 is DFQATT and CDR2 SNEGSKA (reference sequence). CDR3 bases: TGCAGTGCTGGAGAGCTGGGGGTGGGGTCTGAAGCTTTCTTT. Protein: CSAGELGVGSEAFF.

Many counts were recorded for this clonotype. The chain joins TRBV6-2 or TRBV6-3 to TRBJ1-1, with D perhaps matching TRBD1 (6 bases). Germline CDR1 is MNHEY and CDR2 is SVGEGT. This CDR3 is built from 15 residues. Between the trimmed V and J ends, which lost 0 bases and 4 bases, there was a span of 12 bases. CDR3 residues: CASSYSTGHFTEAFF. CDR3 in DNA: TGTGCCAGCAGTTACTCGACGGGACATTTCACTGAAGCTTTCTTT.

The CDR3 loop is CASSAGTGMINNSPLHF. The CDR3 DNA reads TGCGCCAGCAGCGCCGGGACAGGGATGATAAATAATTCACCCCTCCACTTT. The chain uses TRBV5-1 and TRBJ1-6; TRBD1 matches 9 bases. CDR1 is SGHRS and CDR2 is YFSETQ in the germline V gene. Unmatched junction bases numbered 10, after V lost 4 bases and J lost 5 bases. The CDR3 sequence is 17 residues long.

V usage is TRBV27 and J usage is TRBJ1-2, with D possibly TRBD1 on 5 matching bases. V was trimmed by 3 bases and J by 3 bases, leaving 11 bases between them. The V gene's germline CDR1 is MNHEY and CDR2 SMNVEV (reference sequence). This CDR3 has 14 amino acids. As DNA, the CDR3 is TGTGCCAGCAGTTTCCTTCAGGGTCACTATGGCTACACCTTC. Its protein product is CASSFLQGHYGYTF.

This clonotype appeared many times. V gene TRBV28 combines with J gene TRBJ2-3; no clear D gene. The CDR3 contains 13 residues. V was shortened by 1 base and J by 5 bases, with 7 bases between the two germline ends. Germline CDR1 is MDHEN and CDR2 is SYDVKM. The CDR3 protein is CASSLFPLDTQYF. The DNA of the CDR3 is TGTGCCAGCAGTTTATTTCCCTTAGATACGCAGTATTTT.

This clonotype has only a few counts. The CDR3 DNA reads TGTGCCAGCAGCCTGCTGGGTCTTGCTAGCGGGGGGGCCTCTTTTGTCCTCGAGCAGTACTTC. Its protein product is CASSLLGLASGGASFVLEQYF. The chain carries TRBV7-2 and TRBJ2-7; 12 nucleotides agree with TRBD2. This CDR3 spans 21 amino acids. J was trimmed by 6 bases and V by 5 bases; bases with no gene match: 26. Germline-derived CDR1 and CDR2 are SGHTA and FQGNSA.

This clonotype was observed a few times. In DNA form, the CDR3 reads TGTGCCAGCAGCCAGTCTATATTATGGGAGACTGAAGCTTTCTTT. This codes for CASSQSILWETEAFF. V gene TRBV3-1 combines with J gene TRBJ1-1; D call uncertain. This CDR3 has 15 amino acids. Germline loops: CDR1 LGHDT, CDR2 YNNKEL (reference sequence). V dropped 3 bases and J dropped 5 bases, with 16 bases sitting between them.

This clonotype was recorded at least ten times. The chain recombines TRBV3-1 with TRBJ2-3; the D is unclear. This CDR3 has 12 amino acids. The V end lost 3 bases, the J end lost 4 bases, and 5 bases lay between the germline ends. The germline gives CDR1 LGHDT, CDR2 YNNKEL (reference sequence). CDR3: CASSHSADTQYF. The CDR3 nucleotides read TGTGCCAGCAGCCACTCCGCAGATACGCAGTATTTT.

The V and J genes are TRBV27 and TRBJ2-7, with TRBD1 identical over 7 bases. J lost 7 bases, V lost 3 bases, and 6 bases had no gene match. Germline CDR1 and CDR2: MNHEY and SMNVEV (reference sequence). CDR3 length: 13 amino acids. The CDR3 reads CASSFFGTAEQYF. CDR3 nucleotide sequence: TGTGCCAGCAGTTTCTTCGGGACAGCTGAGCAGTACTTC.

This clonotype was picked up many times. The chain joins TRBV28 to TRBJ1-5; D not certain. The germline CDR1 and CDR2 sequences are MDHEN and SYDVKM. CDR3 length: 14 amino acids. Trimming cost V 10 bases and J 2 bases, with 15 bases left between them. CDR3 sequence reads: CAIYAPDGNQPQHF. DNA for the CDR3: TGTGCCATCTATGCCCCGGATGGCAATCAGCCCCAGCATTTT.

This clonotype has ten or more counts. V usage is TRBV5-5 and J usage is TRBJ2-7, with 8 bases matching TRBD1. This CDR3 has 15 residues. CDR1 SGHKS and CDR2 YYEKEE come from the germline V gene (reference sequence). V was clipped by 2 bases and J by 2 bases; unmatched bases: 6. CDR3 loop: CASSLGQGPTYEQYF. The CDR3 DNA follows: TGTGCCAGCAGCTTAGGACAGGGACCGACCTACGAGCAGTACTTC. The variable domain in full, completed from reference TRBV5-5 and TRBJ2-7, reads DAGVTQSPTHLIKTRGQQVTLRCSPISGHKSVSWYQQVLGQGPQFIFQYYEKEERGRGNFPDRFSARQFPNYSSELNVNALLLGDSALYLCASSLGQGPTYEQYFGPGTRLTVT.

This clonotype was seen repeatedly, ten times or more. V is TRBV5-6 and J is TRBJ2-2, with TRBD2 as a possible D gene (6 bases). V was pared by 4 bases and J by 3 bases, with 13 bases between. The germline V gene has CDR1 SGHDT and CDR2 YYEEEE. The CDR3 length is 15 residues. CDR3 sequence (DNA): TGTGCCAGCAGCACCAACCGGGAGTACACCGGGGAGCTGTTTTTT. Protein: CASSTNREYTGELFF. Combining the CDR3 with reference TRBV5-6 and TRBJ2-2 gives the whole variable domain DAGVTQSPTHLIKTRGQQVTLRCSPKSGHDTVSWYQQALGQGPQFIFQYYEEEERQRGNFPDRFSGHQFPNYSSELNVNALLLGDSALYLCASSTNREYTGELFFGEGSRLTVL.

A word on this clonotype: The CDR3 does not end in the conserved phenylalanine or tryptophan, so this is likely a read error. This rearrangement joins TRBV29-1 to TRBJ1-2; 9 nucleotides agree with TRBD1. CDR3 length equals 13 residues. Trimming cost V 7 bases and J 3 bases; bases outside gene matches: 6. Germline lookup yields CDR1 SQVTM and CDR2 ANQGSEA. This chain's CDR3 is CSATGGLDYGYTV. CDR3 nucleotide sequence: TGCAGCGCGACAGGGGGGCTAGACTATGGCTACACCGTC.

Points on this clonotype: Being one base from a much bigger clone, this may be a read error. The chain combines TRBV29-1 with TRBJ1-2; perhaps TRBD1 as D (6 bases). This CDR3 spans 14 amino acids. Germline CDR1 SQVTM, CDR2 ANQGSEA. V dropped 5 bases and J dropped 4 bases, with 17 bases sitting between them. The CDR3 DNA reads TGCAGCGTTACGATGGACAGAATGGTCTATGGCTACACCTTC. Translating gives CSVTMDRMVYGYTF.

The chain combines TRBV15 with TRBJ2-5; D call uncertain. In germline, CDR1 is LNHNV, CDR2 YYDKDF (reference sequence). Trimming took off 3 bases at V and 0 bases at J, with 11 bases between the two ends. This CDR3 region has 15 residues. CDR3 nucleotides: TGTGCCACCAGCAGTTTACCTATGTACCAAGAGACCCAGTACTTC. Protein sequence: CATSSLPMYQETQYF.